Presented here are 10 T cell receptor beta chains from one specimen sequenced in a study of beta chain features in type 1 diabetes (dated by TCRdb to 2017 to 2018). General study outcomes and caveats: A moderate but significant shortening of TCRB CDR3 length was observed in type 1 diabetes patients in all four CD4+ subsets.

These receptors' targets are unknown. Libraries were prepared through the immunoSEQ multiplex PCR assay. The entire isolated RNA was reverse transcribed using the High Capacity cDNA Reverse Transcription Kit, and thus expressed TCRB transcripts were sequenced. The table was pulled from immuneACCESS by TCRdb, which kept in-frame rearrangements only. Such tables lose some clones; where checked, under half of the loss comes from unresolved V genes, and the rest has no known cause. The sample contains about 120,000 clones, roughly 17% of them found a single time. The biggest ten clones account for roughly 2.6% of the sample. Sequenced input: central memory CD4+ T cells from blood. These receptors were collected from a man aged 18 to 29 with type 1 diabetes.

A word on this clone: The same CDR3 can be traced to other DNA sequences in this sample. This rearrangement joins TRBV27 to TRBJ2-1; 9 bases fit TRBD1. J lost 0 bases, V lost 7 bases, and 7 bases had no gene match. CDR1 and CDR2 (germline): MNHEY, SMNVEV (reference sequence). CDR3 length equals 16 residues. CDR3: CASTKRQGGSYNEQFF. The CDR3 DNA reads TGTGCCAGCACCAAACGACAGGGGGGCTCCTACAATGAGCAGTTCTTC.

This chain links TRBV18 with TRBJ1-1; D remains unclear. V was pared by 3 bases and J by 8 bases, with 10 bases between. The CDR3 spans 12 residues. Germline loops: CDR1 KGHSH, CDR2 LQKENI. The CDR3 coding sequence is TGTGCCAGCTCACCCTTGGGATCAGAAGCTTTCTTT. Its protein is CASSPLGSEAFF.

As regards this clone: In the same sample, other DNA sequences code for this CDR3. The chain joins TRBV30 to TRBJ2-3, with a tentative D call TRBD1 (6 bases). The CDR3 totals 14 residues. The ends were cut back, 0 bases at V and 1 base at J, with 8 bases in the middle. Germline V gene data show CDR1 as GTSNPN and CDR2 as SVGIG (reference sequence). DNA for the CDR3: TGTGCCTGGAGTGTCAGGGGAGGCACAGATACGCAGTATTTT. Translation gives CAWSVRGGTDTQYF.

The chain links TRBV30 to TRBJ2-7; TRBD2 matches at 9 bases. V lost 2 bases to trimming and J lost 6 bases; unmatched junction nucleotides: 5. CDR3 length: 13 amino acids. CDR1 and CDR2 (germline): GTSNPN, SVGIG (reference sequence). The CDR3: CAWSWTSDSEQYF. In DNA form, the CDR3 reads TGTGCCTGGAGTTGGACTAGCGATAGCGAGCAGTACTTC. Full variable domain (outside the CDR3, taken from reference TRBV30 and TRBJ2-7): SQTIHQWPATLVQPVGSPLSLECTVEGTSNPNLYWYRQAAGRGLQLLFYSVGIGQISSEVPQNLSASRPQDRQFILSSKKLLLSDSGFYLCAWSWTSDSEQYFGPGTRLTVT.

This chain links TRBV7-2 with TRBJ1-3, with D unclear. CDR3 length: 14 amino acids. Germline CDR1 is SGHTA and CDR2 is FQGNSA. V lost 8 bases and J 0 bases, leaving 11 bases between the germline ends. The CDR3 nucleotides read TGTGCCAGCGTGTGGACGAGCTCTGGAAACACCATATATTTT. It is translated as CASVWTSSGNTIYF.

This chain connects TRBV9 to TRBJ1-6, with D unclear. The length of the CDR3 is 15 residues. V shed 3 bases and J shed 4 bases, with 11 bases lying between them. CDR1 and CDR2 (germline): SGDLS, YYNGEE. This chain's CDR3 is CASSDRGVYNSPLHF. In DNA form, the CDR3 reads TGTGCCAGCAGCGACCGAGGAGTGTATAATTCACCCCTCCACTTT.

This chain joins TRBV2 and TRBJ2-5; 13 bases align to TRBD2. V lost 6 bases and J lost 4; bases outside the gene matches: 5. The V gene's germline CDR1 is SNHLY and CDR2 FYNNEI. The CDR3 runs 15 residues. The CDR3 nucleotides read TGTGCCAGCAGCGGACTAGCGGGAGCGAGAGAGACCCAGTACTTC. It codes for CASSGLAGARETQYF.

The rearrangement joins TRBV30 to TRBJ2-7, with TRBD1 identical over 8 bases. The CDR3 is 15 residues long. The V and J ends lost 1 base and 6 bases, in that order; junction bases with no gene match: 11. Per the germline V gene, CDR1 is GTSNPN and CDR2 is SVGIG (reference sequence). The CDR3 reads CAWSAPDRAVVEQYF. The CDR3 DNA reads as TGTGCCTGGAGTGCCCCGGACAGGGCCGTCGTCGAGCAGTACTTC.

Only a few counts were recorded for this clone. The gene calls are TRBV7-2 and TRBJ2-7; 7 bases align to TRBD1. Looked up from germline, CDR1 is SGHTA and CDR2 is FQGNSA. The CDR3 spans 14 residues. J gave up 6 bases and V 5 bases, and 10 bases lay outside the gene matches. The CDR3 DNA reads TGTGCCAGCAGCCCACAGGGACAGTTAGGCGAGCAGTACTTC. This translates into CASSPQGQLGEQYF.

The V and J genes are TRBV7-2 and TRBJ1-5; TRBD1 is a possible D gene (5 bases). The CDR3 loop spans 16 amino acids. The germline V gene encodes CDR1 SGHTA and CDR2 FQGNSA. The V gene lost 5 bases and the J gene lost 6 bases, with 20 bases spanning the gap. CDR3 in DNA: TGTGCCAGCAGCCTCAGGGTAATTACGGGGAGTCAGCCCCAGCATTTT. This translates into CASSLRVITGSQPQHF.